This T cell receptor (beta chain) was recorded in a study of blood T cells in healthy people across ages. Study as a whole: Capture by template switching was about one barcoded beta molecule per two T cells. Study results and caveats: Observed TCR beta diversity per million T cells went down as age went up. This fall followed a roughly linear course with age.

About this clonotype: The target antigen is unknown.

Peripheral blood was drawn, about 9.7 milliliters per donor. The CDR3 has 13 amino acids. CDR1 SNHLY and CDR2 FYNNEI come from the germline V gene. The authors ran a second PCR of about 6 to 12 cycles using a sample-barcoded 5' primer and a J-beta primer mix. TCRdb used MiXCR to reprocess the 5' RACE reads, holding one entry per CDR3 protein. The data show approximately 1.5 million distinct CDR3 sequences, around 36% seen once. The chain couples TRBV2 to TRBJ2-7; D is perhaps TRBD1 (5 bases). The last part of the DNA fits TRBJ2-5 better; the J call may be wrong. The sequencing input was blood. The TCR originated in a woman in her twenties or thirties in good health. The CDR3 DNA is TGTGCCAGCAGTGAAGAGGGGTATCAGACCCAGTACTTC. This encodes CASSEEGYQTQYF.